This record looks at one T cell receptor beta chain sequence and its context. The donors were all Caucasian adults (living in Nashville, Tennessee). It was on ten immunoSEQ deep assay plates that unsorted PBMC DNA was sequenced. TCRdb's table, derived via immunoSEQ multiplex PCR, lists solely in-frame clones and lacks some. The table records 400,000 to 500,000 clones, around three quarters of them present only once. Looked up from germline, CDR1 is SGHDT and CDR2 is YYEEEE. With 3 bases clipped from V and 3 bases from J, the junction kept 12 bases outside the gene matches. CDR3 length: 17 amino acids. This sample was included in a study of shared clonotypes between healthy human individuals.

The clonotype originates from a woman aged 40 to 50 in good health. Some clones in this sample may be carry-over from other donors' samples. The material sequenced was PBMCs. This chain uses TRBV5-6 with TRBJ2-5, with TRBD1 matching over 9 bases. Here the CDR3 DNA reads TGTGCCAGCAGCTATTTACAGGGGGCCTTGGGCAAAGAGACCCAGTACTTC. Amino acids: CASSYLQGALGKETQYF.